The clone carrying this T cell receptor (beta chain) has a count of ten or more. The sample comes from a study of neurological immune-mediated disorders. TCRdb independently ran MiXCR on the 5' RACE reads; one entry per CDR3 protein. The sample yields almost 30,000 distinct CDR3 sequences, 12% seen once. The V gene's germline CDR1 is SNHLY and CDR2 FYNNEI. This CDR3 region has 12 residues. Trimming removed 9 bases from V and 4 bases from J, with 9 bases in between. The sequenced material came from PBMCs. This sequence joins TRBV2 and TRBJ1-4; D unclear. The receptor comes from a woman aged 55-70 years in good health. In DNA form, the CDR3 reads TGTGCCAGTGACACCTTTAATGAAAAACTGTTTTTT. It encodes CASDTFNEKLFF.